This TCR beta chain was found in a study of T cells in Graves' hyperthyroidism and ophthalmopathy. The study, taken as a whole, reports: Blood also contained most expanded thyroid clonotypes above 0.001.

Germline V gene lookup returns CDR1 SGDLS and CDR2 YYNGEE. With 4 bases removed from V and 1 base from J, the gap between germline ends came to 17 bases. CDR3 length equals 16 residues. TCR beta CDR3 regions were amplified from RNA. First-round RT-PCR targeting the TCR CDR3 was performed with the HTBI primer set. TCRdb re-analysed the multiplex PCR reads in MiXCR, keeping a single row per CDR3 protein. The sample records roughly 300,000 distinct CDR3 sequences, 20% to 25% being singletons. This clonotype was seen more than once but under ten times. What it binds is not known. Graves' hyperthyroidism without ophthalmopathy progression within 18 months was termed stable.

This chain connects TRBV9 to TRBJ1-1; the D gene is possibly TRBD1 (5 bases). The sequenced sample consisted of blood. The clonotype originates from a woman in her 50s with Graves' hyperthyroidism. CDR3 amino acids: CASSPRGPGQNTEAFF. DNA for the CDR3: TGTGCCAGCAGCCCCCGCGGGCCAGGGCAGAACACTGAAGCTTTCTTT.